Described below is a single TCR beta chain sequence and its context. No antigen is known for it. In the same sample, other DNA sequences code for this CDR3. This entry is derived from a study of PD-1 blockade in classical Hodgkin lymphoma. Study-level points and caveats: Repertoire difference causes, possibly disease activity or prior therapy, remain undefined. It was CD4+ TCR diversity, not CD8+, that rose significantly by C4D1. Newly diagnosed patients were reported to start with lower TCR diversity than healthy donors.

TCRdb keeps only in-frame clones here, not all; method: immunoSEQ multiplex PCR. The sample consists of fewer than 50,000 clones, 78% of them appearing once. Time point given: cycle 4 day 1 (C4D1), after five to seven weeks of nivolumab. In every patient, relapse followed autologous stem cell transplantation, while exposure to brentuximab vedotin differed. Patients had relapsed/refractory classical Hodgkin lymphoma with complete response, partial response or progressive disease as best response. The CDR3 length is 13 residues. The germline V gene has CDR1 SGHTA and CDR2 FQGTGA. V lost 2 bases and J 2 bases, leaving 6 bases between the germline ends.

This clonotype originated in a human donor with classical Hodgkin lymphoma. This sample comprised peripheral blood mononuclear cells (PBMCs), obtained before the fourth cycle of nivolumab. V gene TRBV7-3 combines with J gene TRBJ2-5; the D gene is possibly TRBD2 (5 bases). The CDR3 sequence: CASSLGGQETQYF. The DNA for the CDR3 is TGTGCCAGCAGCTTAGGCGGGCAAGAGACCCAGTACTTC.